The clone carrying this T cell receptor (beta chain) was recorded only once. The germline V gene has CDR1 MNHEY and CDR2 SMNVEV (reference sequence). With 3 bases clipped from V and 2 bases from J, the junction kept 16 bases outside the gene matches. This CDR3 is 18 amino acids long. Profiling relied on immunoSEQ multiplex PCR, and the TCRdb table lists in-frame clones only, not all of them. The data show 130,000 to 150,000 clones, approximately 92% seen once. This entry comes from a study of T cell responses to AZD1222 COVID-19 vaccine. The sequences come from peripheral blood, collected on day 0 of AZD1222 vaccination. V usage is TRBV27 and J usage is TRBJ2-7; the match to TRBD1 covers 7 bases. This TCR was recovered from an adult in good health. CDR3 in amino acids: CASSFRARGLRTTYEQYF. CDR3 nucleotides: TGTGCCAGCAGTTTTCGAGCAAGGGGGCTTCGTACGACCTACGAGCAGTACTTC.